Below, 10 T cell receptor beta chains from the same sample are listed, as sequenced in a study of cytomegalovirus exposure and HLA in healthy donors. The PCR employed 60 Vbeta primers together with 13 Jbeta primers. Libraries were prepared by immunoSEQ multiplex PCR; TCRdb keeps only in-frame clonotypes and omits some of them. The table includes over 30,000 clones, roughly two thirds detected once. Specimen: PBMCs. Receptor source: a man aged 40-49 years in good health and CMV-seropositive.

This clone was observed a few times. V is TRBV5-6 and J is TRBJ1-6; no firm D call. V dropped 1 base and J dropped 14 bases, with 13 bases sitting between them. The CDR3 spans 13 residues. The germline gives CDR1 SGHDT, CDR2 YYEEEE. The CDR3 is CASSLPSPSTLHF. CDR3 nucleotide sequence: TGTGCCAGCAGCTTGCCCAGTCCCTCCACCCTCCACTTT.

The rearrangement links TRBV19 to TRBJ2-1; TRBD1 aligns across 7 bases. J was trimmed by 0 bases and V by 7 bases; bases with no gene match: 6. Germline loops: CDR1 LNHDA, CDR2 SQIVND (reference sequence). CDR3 size: 15 residues. CDR3 residues: CASNPDRVSYNEQFF. CDR3 DNA: TGTGCCAGTAATCCAGACAGGGTCTCCTACAATGAGCAGTTCTTC.

V is TRBV7-2 and J is TRBJ2-5, with TRBD1 identical over 10 bases. Per germline, CDR1 SGHTA and CDR2 FQGNSA. J lost 5 bases, V lost 3 bases, and 6 bases had no gene match. The CDR3 sequence is 15 residues long. The CDR3 protein is CASSLGTGVGETQYF. CDR3 DNA sequence: TGTGCCAGCAGCTTGGGGACAGGGGTTGGTGAGACCCAGTACTTC.

This clone appeared a few times. J is TRBJ2-5 and V is TRBV7-9; possibly TRBD1 for D (6 bases). The length of the CDR3 is 14 residues. With 2 bases removed from V and 1 base from J, the gap between germline ends came to 8 bases. In germline, CDR1 is SEHNR, CDR2 FQNEAQ (reference sequence). The CDR3, as DNA: TGTGCCAGCAGCTTAACACAGGGCCAAGAGACCCAGTACTTC. This gives the protein CASSLTQGQETQYF.

The rearrangement links TRBV9 to TRBJ1-5; 9 nucleotides align to TRBD1. From germline, CDR1 is SGDLS and CDR2 YYNGEE. V lost 4 bases, J lost 4 bases, and 9 bases stayed unmatched. This CDR3 comprises 16 residues. Written as DNA, the CDR3 is TGTGCCAGCAGCTCGGGGACAGGGCGCCCAAATCAGCCCCAGCATTTT. Translated, it gives CASSSGTGRPNQPQHF.

This chain uses TRBV9 with TRBJ1-6; 10 bases agree with TRBD1. Germline loops: CDR1 SGDLS, CDR2 YYNGEE. The CDR3 contains 22 residues. Unmatched junction bases numbered 25, after V lost 1 base and J lost 9 bases. The CDR3 reads CASSVRPRSGQGGIPMGSPLHF. DNA of the CDR3: TGTGCCAGCAGCGTAAGACCTCGTTCCGGACAGGGGGGGATCCCTATGGGTTCACCCCTCCACTTT. The complete variable domain, with remaining parts taken from reference TRBV9 and TRBJ1-6, reads DSGVTQTPKHLITATGQRVTLRCSPRSGDLSVYWYQQSLDQGLQFLIQYYNGEERAKGNILERFSAQQFPDLHSELNLSSLELGDSALYFCASSVRPRSGQGGIPMGSPLHFGNGTRLTVT.

This clone has a handful of counts. The chain combines TRBV7-8 with TRBJ2-5, with D hard to call. Germline V gene sequence: CDR1 SGHVS, CDR2 FQNEAQ. CDR3 size: 13 residues. V was shortened by 1 base and J by 2 bases, with 5 bases between the two germline ends. The CDR3 region has the DNA TGTGCCAGCAGCTTAGAGCAACAAGAGACCCAGTACTTC. Protein product: CASSLEQQETQYF.

This clone was seen more than once but under ten times. The V gene is TRBV19, the J gene TRBJ2-5; TRBD1 matches at 10 bases. The CDR3 runs 15 residues. Per the germline V gene, CDR1 is LNHDA and CDR2 is SQIVND (reference sequence). The J segment lost 5 bases and the V segment lost 4 bases, leaving 7 bases of the junction unmatched. This CDR3 reads CASSRRQGARETQYF. In DNA form, the CDR3 reads TGTGCCAGTAGTAGACGACAGGGGGCGCGGGAGACCCAGTACTTC.

The rearrangement joins TRBV15 to TRBJ2-6; D uncertain. The CDR3 loop spans 15 amino acids. V gave up 0 bases and J gave up 4 bases, with 7 bases separating them. CDR1 is LNHNV, CDR2 YYDKDF, per germline (reference sequence). This CDR3 is CATSRDRSGANVLTF. The CDR3 DNA reads as TGTGCCACCAGCAGAGATCGGAGCGGGGCCAACGTCCTGACTTTC.

The chain carries TRBV6-5 and TRBJ2-4, with 9 bases lining up with TRBD1. This CDR3 comprises 15 residues. The germline V gene has CDR1 MNHEY and CDR2 SVGAGI. Germline trimming cut 0 bases from V and 5 bases from J; bases unmatched to any gene: 2. In DNA form, the CDR3 reads TGTGCCAGCAGTTACTCAACAGGGGGCGAAAACATTCAGTACTTC. It translates to CASSYSTGGENIQYF.